This is a list of T cell receptor beta chains from one sample in a study of regulatory T cells in long-lasting Graves disease. TCRdb ran MiXCR on the multiplex PCR reads and lists one entry per CDR3 protein. The sample lists approximately 500,000 distinct CDR3 sequences, 20% to 25% occurring once. Sample: peripheral blood mononuclear cells (PBMCs), taken when the disease was refractory, from a patient treated with antithyroid drugs. The receptors originated from a female donor with Graves disease. CDR3s include the opening cysteine and the closing phenylalanine or tryptophan. The D gene is left open where the match is weak. Expanded clones get a size class; other rows say once, few or many, or leave the size out.

V: TRBV3-1; J: TRBJ2-3; size: few; D: NA; CDR3: CASSEEGPNTDTQYF; DNA: TGTGCCAGCAGCGAGGAGGGTCCCAACACAGATACGCAGTATTTT
V: TRBV9; J: TRBJ2-7; size: few; D: TRBD1; CDR3: CASSATTGFYEQYF; DNA: TGTGCCAGCAGCGCGACGACAGGGTTCTACGAGCAGTACTTC
V: TRBV27; J: TRBJ2-7; size: NA; D: NA; CDR3: CASSLDVSYEQYF; DNA: TGTGCCAGCAGTTTGGACGTCTCCTACGAGCAGTACTTC
V: TRBV15; J: TRBJ1-2; size: few; D: TRBD1; CDR3: CATSRGTTGLYGYTF; DNA: TGTGCCACCAGCAGAGGAACGACAGGGCTCTATGGCTACACCTTC
V: TRBV7-9; J: TRBJ1-2; size: few; D: TRBD1; CDR3: CASSAQGALGHGYTF; DNA: TGTGCCAGCAGCGCCCAGGGGGCCCTAGGGCATGGCTACACCTTC
V: TRBV7-2; J: TRBJ1-4; size: many; D: NA; CDR3: CASSLARGGVTEKLFF; DNA: TGTGCCAGCAGCTTAGCGCGGGGAGGGGTTACTGAAAAACTGTTTTTT
V: TRBV5-1; J: TRBJ2-7; size: few; D: NA; CDR3: CASSLRNDVGISEQYF; DNA: TGCGCCAGCAGCTTGAGAAACGACGTAGGGATCTCCGAGCAGTACTTC
V: TRBV5-1; J: TRBJ1-1; size: few; D: NA; CDR3: CASSWVTRPGTEAFF; DNA: TGCGCCAGCAGCTGGGTCACGCGCCCGGGCACTGAAGCTTTCTTT
V: TRBV11-2; J: TRBJ2-7; size: few; D: NA; CDR3: CASSLESGSPLRMEQYF; DNA: TGTGCCAGCAGCTTAGAATCCGGCAGCCCTCTCCGTATGGAGCAGTACTTC
V: TRBV12-3/TRBV12-4; J: TRBJ1-2; size: NA; D: NA; CDR3: CASAQGPYGYTF; DNA: TGTGCCAGCGCCCAGGGCCCCTATGGCTACACCTTC
V: TRBV20-1; J: TRBJ2-1; size: NA; D: TRBD1; CDR3: CSAGDRVYNEQFF; DNA: TGCAGTGCTGGGGACAGGGTCTACAATGAGCAGTTCTTC
V: TRBV2; J: TRBJ2-2; size: NA; D: TRBD1; CDR3: CASSRPGQGVTGELFF; DNA: TGTGCCAGCAGTCGTCCGGGACAGGGAGTCACCGGGGAGCTGTTTTTT
V: TRBV5-6; J: TRBJ2-7; size: NA; D: NA; CDR3: CASAAGLSYEQYF; DNA: TGTGCCAGCGCAGCAGGGCTCTCCTACGAGCAGTACTTC
V: TRBV29-1; J: TRBJ2-7; size: NA; D: TRBD1; CDR3: CSVDSQSGQSIYEQYF; DNA: TGCAGCGTTGACTCTCAATCGGGACAGTCAATCTACGAGCAGTACTTC